This entry describes one T cell receptor beta chain. Its matching antigen is unknown. This sample is part of a study of cytomegalovirus exposure and HLA in healthy donors. Study-level information: The 110 or so validation repertoires were produced on the same platform as the roughly 690 repertoires of the first cohort. This was reported in a later analysis. Whole-study findings and limits: Cytomegalovirus status was reportedly diagnosed by the classifier with high specificity and sensitivity. A subsequent analysis found that TCR clusters from the first cohort also tended to co-occur in the roughly 120 validation repertoires, with approximately 95% of cluster scores above 0.

This table comes from immunoSEQ multiplex PCR, and its TCRdb copy is limited to in-frame clones, with some not included. The sample shows 110,000 or so clones, about 88% of them seen only once. V lost 5 bases, J lost 0 bases, and 11 bases lay in between. The germline gives CDR1 MNHEY, CDR2 SVGAGI. This CDR3 is built from 15 residues. Material: PBMCs. The V gene is TRBV6-5, the J gene TRBJ2-1; the D gene is possibly TRBD1 (5 bases). The sequence derives from a woman aged 18-29 years in good health and CMV-seropositive. The CDR3 DNA is TGTGCCAGCAGTCCCGACAGTAACTCCTACAATGAGCAGTTCTTC. Translation gives CASSPDSNSYNEQFF.